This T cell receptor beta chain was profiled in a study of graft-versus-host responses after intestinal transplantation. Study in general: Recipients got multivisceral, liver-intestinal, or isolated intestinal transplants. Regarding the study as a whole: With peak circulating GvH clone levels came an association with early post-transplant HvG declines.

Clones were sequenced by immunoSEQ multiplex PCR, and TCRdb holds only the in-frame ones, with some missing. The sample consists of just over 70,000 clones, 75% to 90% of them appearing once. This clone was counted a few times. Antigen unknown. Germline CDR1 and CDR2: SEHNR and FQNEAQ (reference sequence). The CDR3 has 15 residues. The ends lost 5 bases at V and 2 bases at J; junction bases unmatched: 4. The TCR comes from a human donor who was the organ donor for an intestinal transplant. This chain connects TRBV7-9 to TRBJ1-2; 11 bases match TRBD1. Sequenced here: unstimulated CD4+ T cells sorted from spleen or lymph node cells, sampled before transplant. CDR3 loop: CASSGGQGANYGYTF. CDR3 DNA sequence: TGTGCCAGCAGCGGAGGACAGGGGGCCAACTATGGCTACACCTTC.